Below, 30 T cell receptor beta chains from the same sample are listed, as sequenced in a study of T cells in women clearing cervical HPV infection. Sequencing was performed with immunoSEQ multiplex PCR; in TCRdb, only in-frame clones are kept and a portion is missing. In total, the table holds more than 20,000 clones. The sequenced sample consisted of blood buffy coat. The receptors stem from a woman aged 18 to 75 with a cervical HPV16 infection that either progressed to CIN3+ or cleared (not recorded which).

Note on this clone: The read finishes 3 residues shy of the CDR3 end, and the germline J gene is used to complete it. The chain joins TRBV30 to TRBJ2-3; possibly TRBD2 for D (6 bases). The germline V and J ends were trimmed by 3 bases and 0 bases, with 13 bases remaining between them. The CDR3 extends over 15 amino acids. CDR1 is GTSNPN and CDR2 is SVGIG in the germline V gene (reference sequence). CDR3 sequence: CAWRPTGGSTDTQYF. Partial CDR3 DNA: TGTGCCTGGAGACCCACTGGAGGGAGCACAGATACG.

On this clone: The observed sequence ends 3 residues before the CDR3 terminus, with the missing tail filled in from the germline J gene. The chain carries TRBV12-3 or TRBV12-4 and TRBJ1-2; TRBD1 matches 8 bases. J was trimmed by 5 bases and V by 5 bases; bases with no gene match: 10. This CDR3 has 15 amino acids. CDR3 bases read: TGTGCCAGCAGTCCCGGACAGGGAAAACTATATGGC. It codes for CASSPGQGKLYG. The whole CDR3 region reads CASSPGQGKLYGYTF.

Notes on this clone: Read coverage stops 3 residues before the CDR3 terminus; the germline J gene supplies the remainder. V gene TRBV30 combines with J gene TRBJ2-2; 10 nucleotides line up with TRBD1. This CDR3 region has 21 residues. CDR1 and CDR2 (germline): GTSNPN, SVGIG (reference sequence). V was clipped by 5 bases and J by 5 bases; unmatched bases: 26. The sequenced part of the CDR3 DNA is TGTGCCTGGTCTTCAAACCCGTGGGGGTCGACAGGGGGCGGGGGGACCGGGGAG. Its protein product is CAWSSNPWGSTGGGGTGE. The entire CDR3 reads CAWSSNPWGSTGGGGTGELFF.

Details on this clone: The read finishes 3 residues shy of the CDR3 end, and the germline J gene is used to complete it. The rearrangement uses TRBV20-1 and TRBJ1-5; TRBD1 is a possible D gene (6 bases). Trimming left V 5 bases short and J 2 bases short, with 16 bases between. The CDR3 extends over 15 amino acids. CDR1 DFQATT and CDR2 SNEGSKA come from the germline V gene (reference sequence). The CDR3 bases that were read are TGCAGTGCTGGGGCAGGGGATTACGGCAATCAGCCC. Encoded protein: CSAGAGDYGNQP. The whole CDR3 protein is CSAGAGDYGNQPQHF.

Concerning this clone: The read is 3 residues too short to cover the CDR3 end, so that end is filled in from the germline J gene. The gene calls are TRBV18 and TRBJ1-2; TRBD1 agrees at 7 bases. CDR3 length: 14 residues. CDR1 KGHSH and CDR2 LQKENI come from the germline V gene. CDR3 region: CASSPQGALWGYTF. The part of the CDR3 DNA that was read is TGTGCCAGCTCACCACAGGGGGCTTTGTGGGGC. Drawing the rest from reference TRBV18 and TRBJ1-2, the complete variable domain is NAGVMQNPRHLVRRRGQEARLRCSPMKGHSHVYWYRQLPEEGLKFMVYLQKENIIDESGMPKERFSAEFPKEGPSILRIQQVVRGDSAAYFCASSPQGALWGYTFGSGTRLTVV.

Note on this clone: The read terminates 3 residues before the CDR3 end, so the remaining end is supplied by the germline J gene. The V and J genes are TRBV20-1 and TRBJ2-5, with no clear D. The CDR3 spans 13 residues. CDR1 DFQATT and CDR2 SNEGSKA come from the germline V gene (reference sequence). Trimming took 3 bases from V and 4 from J, leaving 12 bases between them. CDR3 DNA (partial): TGCAGTGCTAGGTCCGAAGCAGGAGAGACC. It specifies CSARSEAGET. The full CDR3 sequence reads CSARSEAGETQYF.

On this clone itself: At one end, the junction sequence differs from germline, possibly due to a read error. Coverage ceases 3 residues before the CDR3 finishes, and the germline J gene fills in the end. The gene calls are TRBV11-3 and TRBJ2-7; D gene unclear. The CDR3 extends over 13 amino acids. Germline V gene data show CDR1 as SGHNT and CDR2 as YENEEA. The CDR3 sequence is CASTLRSSYEQYF. The sequenced part of the CDR3 DNA is TGTGCCAGCACCTTACGTAGCTCCTACGAG.

Comment on this clone: The read finishes 3 residues shy of the CDR3 end, and the germline J gene is used to complete it. V usage is TRBV7-8 and J usage is TRBJ2-7; D may correspond to TRBD1 or TRBD2 (6 bases each). Germline CDR1 and CDR2: SGHVS and FQNEAQ. Trimming stripped 6 bases from V and 5 bases from J, with 17 bases between. The CDR3 consists of 14 residues. CDR3 DNA (partial): TGTGCCAGCAGGCCAGGAGGAGGGGGTAACGAG. As protein: CASRPGGGGNE. In full, the CDR3 reads CASRPGGGGNEQYF.

Of note for this clone: The read is 3 residues too short to cover the CDR3 end, so that end is filled in from the germline J gene. This chain uses TRBV18 with TRBJ1-2, with 10 positions matching TRBD1. Germline V CDR1 and CDR2: KGHSH, LQKENI. Trimming at V came to 6 bases and at J to 4 bases, leaving 17 bases not matched to a gene. The CDR3 spans 18 residues. The CDR3 region is CASSPSGQGSRVGYGYTF. CDR3 DNA (partial): TGTGCCAGCTCGCCCTCGGGACAGGGGTCCAGGGTCGGCTATGGC.

As for this clone: The read ends 3 residues before the CDR3 terminus; that terminus is restored from the germline J gene. The chain recombines TRBV2 with TRBJ2-2, with TRBD2 matching 11 bases. Per germline, CDR1 SNHLY and CDR2 FYNNEI. The CDR3 runs 16 residues. J lost 7 bases, V lost 8 bases, and 12 bases had no gene match. CDR3 DNA (partial): TGTGCCAGCGGACAGACTAGCGGGACTATTGGCGGGGAG. As protein: CASGQTSGTIGGE. The full CDR3 protein reads CASGQTSGTIGGELFF.

On this clone itself: The CDR3 end is not reached by the read, which stops 3 residues before it; the germline J gene fills it in. The chain combines TRBV7-9 with TRBJ1-4; D is unresolved. V gave up 5 bases and J gave up 8 bases, with 18 bases separating them. Per the germline V gene, CDR1 is SEHNR and CDR2 is FQNEAQ (reference sequence). This CDR3 has 15 amino acids. The CDR3 reads CASSQSGGTAEKLFF. CDR3 DNA, as far as it was read: TGTGCCAGCAGCCAAAGCGGCGGAACCGCGGAAAAA.

The CDR3 here is CSVEADRGARDEQYF. Partial CDR3 DNA: TGCAGCGTTGAAGCCGACAGGGGCGCTAGGGACGAG. J is TRBJ2-7 and V is TRBV29-1; 8 bases line up with TRBD1. The read comes to an end 3 residues before the CDR3 does, leaving the germline J gene to fill in the end. J lost 5 bases, V lost 1 base, and 10 bases had no gene match. The CDR3 runs 15 residues. In germline, CDR1 is SQVTM, CDR2 ANQGSEA.

Concerning this clone: The CDR3 end lies 3 residues beyond the end of the read and is filled in from the germline J gene. The chain is built from TRBV10-3 and TRBJ2-7; D is undetermined. Looked up from germline, CDR1 is ENHRY and CDR2 is SYGVKD. V gave up 2 bases and J gave up 5 bases, with 10 bases separating them. The CDR3 has 13 amino acids. The part of the CDR3 DNA that was read is TGTGCCATCAGTGAGGGTGGCTTGGACGAG. Its protein product is CAISEGGLDE. The whole CDR3 is CAISEGGLDEQYF.

As concerns this clone: Coverage ceases 3 residues before the CDR3 finishes, and the germline J gene fills in the end. The chain has TRBV30 and TRBJ2-7; maybe TRBD2 (6 bases). This CDR3 is built from 13 residues. Germline lookup yields CDR1 GTSNPN and CDR2 SVGIG (reference sequence). The V gene lost 3 bases and the J gene lost 3 bases, with 12 bases spanning the gap. The CDR3 DNA, read in part, is TGTGCCTGGAGGCACCCGGGGGTCTACGAG. This translates into CAWRHPGVYE. The complete CDR3 protein is CAWRHPGVYEQYF.

Concerning this clone: The read ends 3 residues early relative to the CDR3; the germline J gene fills the gap. The gene calls are TRBV7-2 and TRBJ2-5, with 8 bases identical to TRBD2. Looked up from germline, CDR1 is SGHTA and CDR2 is FQGNSA. Trimming took 5 bases from V and 5 from J; bases not matched to a gene: 7. CDR3 length: 14 residues. CDR3 amino acids: CASSRGSGGETQYF. CDR3 DNA, as far as it was read: TGTGCCAGCAGCCGTGGCTCGGGGGGGGAGACC.

With respect to this clone: The sequence runs out 3 residues before the end of the CDR3; the remainder is reconstructed from the germline J gene. The chain joins TRBV20-1 to TRBJ2-1; maybe TRBD2 (5 bases). V was pared by 2 bases and J by 7 bases, with 12 bases between. This CDR3 is built from 13 residues. The germline CDR1 and CDR2 sequences are DFQATT and SNEGSKA (reference sequence). The CDR3 loop is CSARLANGNEQFF. The part of the CDR3 DNA that was read is TGCAGTGCTAGACTAGCTAACGGGAATGAG.

Notes on this clone: The read finishes 3 residues shy of the CDR3 end, and the germline J gene is used to complete it. The chain couples TRBV9 to TRBJ2-7; D is possibly TRBD2 (6 bases). The CDR3 is made up of 15 amino acids. Trimming cost V 0 bases and J 3 bases, with 13 bases left between them. The germline V gene has CDR1 SGDLS and CDR2 YYNGEE. CDR3 sequence reads: CASSVGGTHLYEQYF. The DNA read from the CDR3 is TGTGCCAGCAGCGTAGGAGGGACTCACCTCTACGAG.

For this clone: The CDR3 goes on 3 residues after the read ends, and that part is filled in from the germline J gene. The chain recombines TRBV12-3 or TRBV12-4 with TRBJ1-1; 7 bases agree with TRBD1. V lost 6 bases and J lost 6; bases outside the gene matches: 10. This CDR3 is built from 14 residues. The CDR3 here is CASSPTGRTAEAFF. CDR3 bases read: TGTGCCAGCAGCCCGACAGGGAGAACCGCTGAA.

Remarks on this clone: The read finishes 3 residues shy of the CDR3 end, and the germline J gene is used to complete it. The chain combines TRBV20-1 with TRBJ1-2; 9 bases are a match to TRBD1. The CDR3 is made up of 12 amino acids. Germline-derived CDR1 and CDR2 are DFQATT and SNEGSKA (reference sequence). CDR3 sequence reads: CSATGTGYGYTF. The part of the CDR3 DNA that was read is TGCAGTGCAACCGGGACAGGGTACGGC.

As for this clone: Read sequence stops 3 residues before the CDR3 end, and the germline J gene provides the missing end. The genes are TRBV7-3 and TRBJ2-5; 11 bases line up with TRBD2. After removal of 2 bases from V and 4 bases from J, the junction contained 3 bases not matched to a gene. The V gene's germline CDR1 is SGHTA and CDR2 FQGTGA. The CDR3 has 15 amino acids. CDR3 DNA, as far as it was read: TGTGCCAGCAGCTTACGACTAGCGGGGAGAGAGACC. Its translation is CASSLRLAGRET. The entire CDR3 sequence reads CASSLRLAGRETQYF.

This CDR3 is CSVWAQGGNTIYF. Partial CDR3 DNA: TGCAGCGTTTGGGCACAGGGGGGAAACACC. The J gene is TRBJ1-3, the V gene TRBV29-1; 7 bases agree with TRBD1. Read data end 3 residues before the CDR3 end; the end is taken from the germline J gene. Losses at the gene ends were 5 bases for V and 4 bases for J; bases not matched to a gene: 5. The CDR3 has 13 residues. The germline V gene has CDR1 SQVTM and CDR2 ANQGSEA.

With regard to this clone: Read data end 3 residues before the CDR3 end; the end is taken from the germline J gene. The chain combines TRBV20-1 with TRBJ2-1, with 12 bases aligning to TRBD2. The J segment lost 5 bases and the V segment lost 4 bases, leaving 6 bases of the junction unmatched. Germline CDR1 and CDR2: DFQATT and SNEGSKA (reference sequence). The CDR3 sequence is 15 residues long. CDR3 DNA, as far as it was read: TGCAGTGCTATGGGACTAGCGGGTTTAAACAATGAG. Translating it yields CSAMGLAGLNNE. The CDR3 as a whole reads CSAMGLAGLNNEQFF.

On this clone: One junction end disagrees with the germline gene, perhaps due to a read error. Read coverage stops 3 residues before the CDR3 terminus; the germline J gene supplies the remainder. The chain carries TRBV4-2 and TRBJ2-3; no firm D call. CDR1 LGHNA and CDR2 YNFKEQ come from the germline V gene. The CDR3 covers 15 residues. The CDR3 reads CASSQGYRSADTQYF. CDR3 DNA, as far as it was read: TGCGCCAGCAGCCAAGGGTATAGATCCGCAGATACG.

Details on this clone: The CDR3 extends 3 residues past the end of the read, so its final part is completed from the germline J gene. The rearrangement joins TRBV7-3 to TRBJ2-1, with 7 bases aligning to TRBD2. V lost 5 bases and J lost 4; bases outside the gene matches: 5. CDR1 and CDR2 from the germline V gene are SGHTA and FQGTGA. This CDR3 spans 14 amino acids. The CDR3 region is CASSPEAGYNEQFF. The CDR3 DNA, read in part, is TGTGCCAGCAGCCCCGAAGCGGGGTACAATGAG. The whole variable domain, filled in from reference TRBV7-3 and TRBJ2-1, reads GAGVSQTPSNKVTEKGKYVELRCDPISGHTALYWYRQSLGQGPEFLIYFQGTGAADDSGLPNDRFFAVRPEGSVSTLKIQRTERGDSAVYLCASSPEAGYNEQFFGPGTRLTVL.

Concerning this clone: The read halts 3 residues ahead of the CDR3 end, with the missing end drawn from the germline J gene. The V call is TRBV6-2 or TRBV6-3, the J call TRBJ1-2; D possibly corresponds to TRBD1 (5 bases). Between the trimmed V and J ends, which lost 6 bases and 4 bases, there was a span of 21 bases. Germline CDR1 MNHEY, CDR2 SVGEGT. This CDR3 region has 16 residues. The DNA read from the CDR3 is TGTGCCAGCAGCTTTCCCACGGACACTTCCATCTATGGC. Encoded protein: CASSFPTDTSIYG. From start to end, the CDR3 is CASSFPTDTSIYGYTF.

This clone is identified as medium-sized from frequency. The part of the CDR3 DNA that was read is TGTGCCAGCTCACCCGGTCGGACAGGGAAAGTCAACACTGAA. Residues: CASSPGRTGKVNTE. In full, the CDR3 reads CASSPGRTGKVNTEAFF. The V call is TRBV18, the J call TRBJ1-1; the match to TRBD1 covers 8 bases. Sequencing ends 3 residues short of the CDR3 end; the germline J gene provides the rest. The CDR3 loop spans 17 amino acids. CDR1 KGHSH and CDR2 LQKENI come from the germline V gene. With 3 bases clipped from V and 2 bases from J, the junction kept 11 bases outside the gene matches. The entire variable domain, with the rest obtained from reference TRBV18 and TRBJ1-1, is as follows: NAGVMQNPRHLVRRRGQEARLRCSPMKGHSHVYWYRQLPEEGLKFMVYLQKENIIDESGMPKERFSAEFPKEGPSILRIQQVVRGDSAAYFCASSPGRTGKVNTEAFFGQGTRLTVV.

With respect to this clone: The CDR3 extends 3 residues past the end of the read, so its final part is completed from the germline J gene. V is TRBV19 and J is TRBJ1-5; D is unresolved. The V gene lost 2 bases and the J gene lost 0 bases, with 8 bases spanning the gap. Per germline, CDR1 LNHDA and CDR2 SQIVND (reference sequence). This CDR3 contains 15 residues. The CDR3 DNA, read in part, is TGTGCCAGTAGTATACAGGTTCATAGCAATCAGCCC. This sequence encodes CASSIQVHSNQP. The whole CDR3 reads CASSIQVHSNQPQHF.

Concerning this clone: The read falls 3 residues short of the CDR3 end, and the missing part is taken from the germline J gene. The chain is built from TRBV2 and TRBJ1-4; D might be TRBD1 (6 bases). The CDR3 consists of 15 residues. Germline V gene lookup returns CDR1 SNHLY and CDR2 FYNNEI. Trimming left V 6 bases short and J 6 bases short, with 17 bases between. CDR3: CASRATGGWDEKLFF. The sequenced CDR3 bases are TGTGCCAGCAGGGCGACAGGAGGGTGGGATGAAAAA.

A remark on this clone: Coverage ceases 3 residues before the CDR3 finishes, and the germline J gene fills in the end. The chain recombines TRBV18 with TRBJ1-3, with TRBD1 matching over 10 bases. Germline assignment: CDR1 KGHSH and CDR2 LQKENI. V trimming: 5 bases; J trimming: 4 bases; junction bases outside the gene matches: 5. The CDR3 spans 15 residues. The covered CDR3 bases are TGTGCCAGCTCAGGGGACAGGGGCGGCGGAAACACC. This gives the protein CASSGDRGGGNT. The full CDR3 protein is CASSGDRGGGNTIYF.

To note about this clone: The read comes to an end 3 residues before the CDR3 does, leaving the germline J gene to fill in the end. The chain couples TRBV6-4 to TRBJ1-1; D is uncertain. The V gene lost 7 bases and the J gene lost 1 base, with 13 bases spanning the gap. CDR3 size: 14 residues. Per germline, CDR1 MRHNA and CDR2 SNTAGT. The CDR3 DNA, read in part, is TGTGCCAGCACCCCGTCTCCGGGGAACACTGAA. Encoded protein: CASTPSPGNTE. The whole CDR3 region reads CASTPSPGNTEAFF.